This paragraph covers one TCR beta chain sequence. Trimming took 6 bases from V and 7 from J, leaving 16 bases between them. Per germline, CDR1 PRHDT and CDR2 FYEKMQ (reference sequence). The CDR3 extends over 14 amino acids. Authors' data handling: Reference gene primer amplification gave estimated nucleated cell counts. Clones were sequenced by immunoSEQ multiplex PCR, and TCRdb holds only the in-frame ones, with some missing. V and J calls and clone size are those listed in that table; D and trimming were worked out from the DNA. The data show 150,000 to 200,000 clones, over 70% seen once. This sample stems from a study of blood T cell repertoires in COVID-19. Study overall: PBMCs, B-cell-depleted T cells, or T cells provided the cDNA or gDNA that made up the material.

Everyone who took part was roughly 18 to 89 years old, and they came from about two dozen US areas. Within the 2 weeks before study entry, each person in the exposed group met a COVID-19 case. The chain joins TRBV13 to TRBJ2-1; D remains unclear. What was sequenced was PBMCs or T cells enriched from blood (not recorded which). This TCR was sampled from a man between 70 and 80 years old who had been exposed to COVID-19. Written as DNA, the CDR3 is TGTGCCAGCAGGCCCGCGGCAGTCGTGAATGAGCAGTTCTTC. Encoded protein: CASRPAAVVNEQFF.